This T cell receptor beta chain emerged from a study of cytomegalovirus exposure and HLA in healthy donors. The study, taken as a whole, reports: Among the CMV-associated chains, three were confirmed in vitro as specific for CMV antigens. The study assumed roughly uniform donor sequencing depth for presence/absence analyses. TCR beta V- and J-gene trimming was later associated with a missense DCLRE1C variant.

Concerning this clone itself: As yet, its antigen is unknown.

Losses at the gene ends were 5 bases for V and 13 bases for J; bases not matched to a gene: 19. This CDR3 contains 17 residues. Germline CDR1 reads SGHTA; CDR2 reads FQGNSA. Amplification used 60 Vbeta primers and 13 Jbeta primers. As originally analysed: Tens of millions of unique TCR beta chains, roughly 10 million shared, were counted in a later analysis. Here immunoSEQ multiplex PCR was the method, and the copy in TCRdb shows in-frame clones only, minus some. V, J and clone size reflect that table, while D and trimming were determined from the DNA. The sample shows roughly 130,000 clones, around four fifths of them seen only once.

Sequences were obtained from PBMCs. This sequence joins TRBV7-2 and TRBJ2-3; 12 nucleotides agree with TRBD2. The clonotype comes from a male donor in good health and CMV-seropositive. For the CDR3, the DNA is TGTGCCAGCAGCCTAGTAGCAACCCAGACTAGCGGGAGAACAAAGTATTTT. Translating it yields CASSLVATQTSGRTKYF.